This is a list of T cell receptor beta chains from one sample in a study of blood T cell repertoires in COVID-19. Method: immunoSEQ multiplex PCR; TCRdb's copy keeps in-frame clones and lacks some. The sample includes about 310,000 clones, around 86% of them seen just once. The sample was peripheral blood. These receptors were taken from a man aged 45-60 years with active or convalescent COVID-19. Each CDR3 is given with its conserved first and last residue. The D gene is left open where the match is weak. Expanded clones get a size class; other rows say once, few or many, or leave the size out.

NA,TRBV6-1,TRBD1,TRBJ1-1,TGTGCCAGCAGTGAATGGCAGGGGGCCACTGAAGCTTTCTTT,CASSEWQGATEAFF
NA,TRBV10-3,NA,TRBJ1-6,TGTGCCATCAGTGCCTTCGGGGGGGGGCGTGGAAGCTCCTATAATTCACCCCTCCACTTT,CAISAFGGGRGSSYNSPLHF
NA,TRBV7-8,NA,TRBJ1-2,TGTGCCAGCAGCCCGGACAGCTATGGCTACACCTTC,CASSPDSYGYTF
NA,TRBV7-9,NA,TRBJ1-3,TGTGCCAGCAGCTTAGGGGACCTTACAGGGTTCGGAAACACCATATATTTT,CASSLGDLTGFGNTIYF
once,TRBV5-1,NA,TRBJ1-2,TGCGCCAGCAGCCAGGGTCCTCTCTTAGCTAACTATGGCTACACCTTC,CASSQGPLLANYGYTF
NA,TRBV10-3,TRBD2,TRBJ2-3,TGTGCCATCAGTGAGTCTAACGGACTAGCGGGGGTAACAGATACGCAGTATTTT,CAISESNGLAGVTDTQYF
NA,TRBV19,TRBD1,TRBJ1-2,TGTGCCAGTTGGCCGGGACAGGGAGTCTATGGCTACACCTTC,CASWPGQGVYGYTF
NA,TRBV3-1/TRBV3-2,NA,TRBJ1-1,TGTGCCAGCAGCTTAAACGTAGGAGATTACACTGAAGCTTTCTTT,CASSLNVGDYTEAFF
few,TRBV9,TRBD1,TRBJ1-5,TGTGCCAGCAGCGTTGGGACAGAGAATCAGCCCCAGCATTTT,CASSVGTENQPQHF
NA,TRBV29-1,NA,TRBJ2-7,TGCAGCGTTGAAATATATCCCCCAGGTGTCGAGCAGTACTTC,CSVEIYPPGVEQYF
NA,TRBV2,NA,TRBJ1-3,TGTGCCAGCAGCGCTGGAAACACCATATATTTT,CASSAGNTIYF
once,TRBV6-5,NA,TRBJ1-2,TGTGCCAGCCTCTCAGAGGGTGGCTATGGCTACACCTTC,CASLSEGGYGYTF
few,TRBV21-1,NA,TRBJ2-3,TGTGCCAGCAGCCTCCGGCTCCTGCGGAAGCAGTATTTT,CASSLRLLRKQYF
NA,TRBV5-4,TRBD2,TRBJ2-3,TGTGCCAGCAGCGTAACTAGCGGGGGGGCCCCTCCAGATACGCAGTATTTT,CASSVTSGGAPPDTQYF
few,TRBV19,NA,TRBJ1-5,TGTGCCAGTAGTTTCTGGACAGATGATAGCAATCAGCCCCAGCATTTT,CASSFWTDDSNQPQHF
NA,TRBV19,NA,TRBJ2-3,TGTGCCAGTAGTATCTGGTCAGGCACAGATACGCAGTATTTT,CASSIWSGTDTQYF
NA,TRBV29-1,NA,TRBJ1-4,TGCAGCGTCCTCTCTTCGGGTGAAAAACTGTTTTTT,CSVLSSGEKLFF
NA,TRBV5-4,NA,TRBJ1-6,TGTGCCAGCAGCTTGGCAGTTGATAATTCACCCCTCCACTTT,CASSLAVDNSPLHF
NA,TRBV11-2,TRBD1,TRBJ2-7,TGTGCCAGCAGCCAGCAGGGGGTCTACGAGCAGTACTTC,CASSQQGVYEQYF
NA,TRBV6-1,TRBD1,TRBJ2-7,TGTGCCAGCAGTGATAGATTGGTCGGGACAGGGAGTTACGAGCAGTACTTC,CASSDRLVGTGSYEQYF
NA,TRBV6-5,TRBD1,TRBJ2-3,TGTGCCAGCAGTTACTTGGGACAGGGAGGAGGTACGCAGTATTTT,CASSYLGQGGGTQYF
NA,TRBV4-2,TRBD2,TRBJ2-1,TGTGCCAGCAGCCAAGGCCCCCCGACTAGCGGTAACAATGAGCAGTTCTTC,CASSQGPPTSGNNEQFF
NA,TRBV19,NA,TRBJ1-2,TGTGCCAGTAGTAAGTCCCACAGGGAAAGTGGCTACACCTTC,CASSKSHRESGYTF
NA,TRBV6-2/TRBV6-3,NA,TRBJ1-1,TGTGCCAGCAGTTACAGGGAGACAGGTCCGGCTTTCTTT,CASSYRETGPAFF
NA,TRBV7-3,TRBD2,TRBJ2-1,TGTGCCAGCAGCTTAGTGGGACTAAGCCCATTGAGTGAGCAGTTCTTC,CASSLVGLSPLSEQFF
NA,TRBV5-1,NA,TRBJ1-2,TGCGCCAGCAGCCCTACACAGAACTATGGCTACACCTTC,CASSPTQNYGYTF
NA,TRBV19,TRBD1,TRBJ1-4,TGTGCCAGCCGACCCGGACAGGGGGGTGAAAAACTGTTTTTT,CASRPGQGGEKLFF
NA,TRBV28,TRBD1,TRBJ1-1,TGTGCCAGCAGTTCGTACACAGGGGAAGGGGACACTGAAGCTTTCTTT,CASSSYTGEGDTEAFF
NA,TRBV5-1,TRBD1,TRBJ2-3,TGCGCCAGCAGCCTAGGGACAGGGAGGACAGATACGCAGTATTTT,CASSLGTGRTDTQYF
once,TRBV30,NA,TRBJ1-6,TGTGCCTGGAGTGTCGGTTCAGGGATTAGTTCACCCCTCCACTTT,CAWSVGSGISSPLHF
NA,TRBV10-1,TRBD1,TRBJ2-7,TGCGCCAGCAGTGCAGGGGGCGCGTACGAGCAGTACTTC,CASSAGGAYEQYF
NA,TRBV27,NA,TRBJ1-5,TGTGCCAGCAGTCAATTCGTTGCGGGGCTAAGCAATCAGCCCCAGCATTTT,CASSQFVAGLSNQPQHF
NA,TRBV5-5,NA,TRBJ2-5,TGTGCCAGCATCCGGGGTTCGGGGGAGACCCAGTACTTC,CASIRGSGETQYF
NA,TRBV7-3,TRBD1,TRBJ2-7,TGTGCCAGCAGCTTGAAAATCGGACAGGGGGACGACGAGCAGTACTTC,CASSLKIGQGDDEQYF
NA,TRBV6-6,TRBD1,TRBJ2-1,TGTGCCAGCCGGGACAGGGGCCTTGATGAGCAGTTCTTC,CASRDRGLDEQFF
NA,TRBV13,TRBD2,TRBJ2-1,TGTGCCAGCAGCACCGGGACTAGCGGGGGCCTATATGGATTCAATGAGCAGTTCTTC,CASSTGTSGGLYGFNEQFF
NA,TRBV2,NA,TRBJ2-7,TGTGCCAGCAGTAGGACAGCTTCCTACGAGCAGTACTTC,CASSRTASYEQYF
NA,TRBV28,TRBD1,TRBJ1-5,TGTGCCAGCGTCGGGACAGAGATGCCCCAGCATTTT,CASVGTEMPQHF
NA,TRBV7-2,NA,TRBJ1-2,TGTGCCAGCAGCCCACGACGGGGAGTCCAAGCTAACTATGGCTACACCTTC,CASSPRRGVQANYGYTF
NA,TRBV28,NA,TRBJ1-4,TGTGCCAGCAGTTTATTCTCCGGTAATGAAAAACTGTTTTTT,CASSLFSGNEKLFF
few,TRBV6-5,NA,TRBJ1-5,TGTGCCAGCACCGCGCAGGGCCCCAGCAATCAGCCCCAGCATTTT,CASTAQGPSNQPQHF
NA,TRBV28,TRBD1,TRBJ2-1,TGTGCCAGCAGTTTTACGGGACAGGGGCGCCCCAATGAGCAGTTCTTC,CASSFTGQGRPNEQFF
NA,TRBV7-2,TRBD1,TRBJ1-5,TGTGCCAGCAGCCGGGTTACAGGGGACAATCAGCCCCAGCATTTT,CASSRVTGDNQPQHF
NA,TRBV24-1,TRBD1,TRBJ1-2,TGTGCCACCAGTGACCGAAGGACAGGGGGTGACTATGGCTACACCTTC,CATSDRRTGGDYGYTF
NA,TRBV7-2,TRBD1,TRBJ2-2,TGTGCCAGCAGCTTAGACCTACGACAGGGGAACACCGGGGAGCTGTTTTTT,CASSLDLRQGNTGELFF
NA,TRBV19,TRBD1,TRBJ1-1,TGTGCCAGCCGGACAGGGGGCTCGGGAGGGACTGAAGCTTTCTTT,CASRTGGSGGTEAFF
NA,TRBV3-1/TRBV3-2,NA,TRBJ1-1,TGTGCCAGCAGCCATCCAGGGATTACTGAAGCTTTCTTT,CASSHPGITEAFF